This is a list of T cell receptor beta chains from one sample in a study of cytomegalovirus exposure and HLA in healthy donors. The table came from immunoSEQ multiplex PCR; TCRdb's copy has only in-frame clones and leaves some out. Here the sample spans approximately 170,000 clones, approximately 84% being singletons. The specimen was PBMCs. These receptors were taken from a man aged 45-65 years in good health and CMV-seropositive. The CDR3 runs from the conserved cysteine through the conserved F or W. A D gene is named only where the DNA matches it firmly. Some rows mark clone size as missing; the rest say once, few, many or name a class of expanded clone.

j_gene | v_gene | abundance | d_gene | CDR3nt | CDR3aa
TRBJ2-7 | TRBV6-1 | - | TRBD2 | TGTGCCAGCACCAGACTAGCGGGAGGCCCCGAGCAGTACTTC | CASTRLAGGPEQYF
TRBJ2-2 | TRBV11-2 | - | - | TGTGCCAGCAGCTTAGGGTGGCCCGGGGAGCTGTTTTTT | CASSLGWPGELFF
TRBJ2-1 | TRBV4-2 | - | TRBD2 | TGTGCCAGCAGCCGGGGGACTAGCGGGTCGCAGTTCTTC | CASSRGTSGSQFF
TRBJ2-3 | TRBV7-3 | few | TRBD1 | TGTGCCAGCAGCTTATATTCCGGGACAGGGATTGCGCAGTATTTT | CASSLYSGTGIAQYF
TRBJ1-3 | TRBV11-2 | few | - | TGTGCCAGCAGCCCCACAGGTCACTCTGGAAACACCATATATTTT | CASSPTGHSGNTIYF
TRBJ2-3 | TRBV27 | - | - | TGTGCCAGCAGTTTAGGAGGGGCTAGCACAGATACGCAGTATTTT | CASSLGGASTDTQYF
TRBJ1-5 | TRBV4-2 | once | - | TGTGCCAGCAGCCAAAACGACAGGAATAGCAATCAGCCCCAGCATTTT | CASSQNDRNSNQPQHF
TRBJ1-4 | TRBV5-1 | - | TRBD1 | TGCGCCAGCAGTCGACAGGGGGCTATTTCAACTAATGAAAAACTGTTTTTT | CASSRQGAISTNEKLFF
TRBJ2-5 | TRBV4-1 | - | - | TGCGCCAGCAGCCAAGTATCCCCCGCCACAGATCCCAACCAGTACTTC | CASSQVSPATDPNQYF
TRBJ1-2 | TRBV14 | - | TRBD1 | TGTGCCAGCAGCCAATCTCACAGGGGACACAGCCTCTATGGCTACACCTTC | CASSQSHRGHSLYGYTF
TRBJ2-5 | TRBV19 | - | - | TGTGCCAGTAGTATACGGGAGACCCAGTACTTC | CASSIRETQYF
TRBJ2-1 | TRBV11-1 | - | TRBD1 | TGTGCCAGCAGAAAAAAAACAGGGGGCTCCTACAATGAGCAGTTCTTC | CASRKKTGGSYNEQFF
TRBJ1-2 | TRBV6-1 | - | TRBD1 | TGTGCCAGCAGTGGGGCCGGGACAGGCTATGGCTACACCTTC | CASSGAGTGYGYTF
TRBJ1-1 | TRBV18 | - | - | TGTGCCAGCTCACCAATAGTACGGAACACTGAAGCTTTCTTT | CASSPIVRNTEAFF
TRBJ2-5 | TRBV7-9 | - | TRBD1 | TGTGCCAGCAGCTCTCGACAGGGGCAAGAGACCCAGTACTTC | CASSSRQGQETQYF
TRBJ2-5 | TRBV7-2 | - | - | TGTGCCAGCAGCTTAGATAGCGCCGGAGAGACCCAGTACTTC | CASSLDSAGETQYF
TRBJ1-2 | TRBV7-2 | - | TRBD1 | TGTGCCAGCAGCTTTGACAGGGGGGAATGGTATGGCTACACCTTC | CASSFDRGEWYGYTF
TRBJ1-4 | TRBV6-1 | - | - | TGTGCCAGCAGTGAAGCGGGTGGCTGGCAGGGTGAAAAACTGTTTTTT | CASSEAGGWQGEKLFF